This T cell receptor beta chain was captured by sequencing in a study of cytomegalovirus exposure and HLA in healthy donors. Whole-study results and caveats: Associated with cytomegalovirus, according to the listing, were 150 to 200 TCR beta chains. With high specificity and sensitivity, the classifier reportedly diagnosed cytomegalovirus status. Subsequent analysis revealed that first-cohort TCR clusters tended to co-occur in the roughly 120 validation repertoires.

This clone appeared a single time. Its antigen is still unknown. The CDR3 sequence is 14 residues long. Germline lookup yields CDR1 MDHEN and CDR2 SYDVKM. The ends lost 0 bases at V and 7 bases at J; junction bases unmatched: 4. Donors were drawn from the approximately 120-subject validation cohort, separate from the roughly 670-subject first cohort. TCRdb's table, derived via immunoSEQ multiplex PCR, lists solely in-frame clones and lacks some. The repertoire includes some 240,000 clones, around 87% of them detected once, and about 2% sits in the top ten. The rearrangement links TRBV28 to TRBJ2-7, with 9 bases lining up with TRBD1. The sample taken for sequencing was PBMCs. This TCR derives from a woman between 18 and 29 years old in good health and CMV-seropositive. Here the CDR3 reads CASSLWTGGGEQYF. The CDR3 nucleotides are TGTGCCAGCAGTTTATGGACAGGGGGGGGTGAGCAGTACTTC.